The 16 T cell receptor beta chains below were found in one sample sequenced in a study of tissue T cells after allogeneic stem cell transplantation. Measured with immunoSEQ multiplex PCR; TCRdb has only the in-frame clones, and not every one. The sample records about 7,200 clones, approximately 51% being singletons. Time point reported: mouse harvest day 7 after allogeneic transplant. Tail vein injection delivered 10^7 T-cell-depleted bone marrow cells and 10^6 splenic CD5+ T cells. What was sequenced was lymph node tissue. The receptor source for this set is a female BALB/c mouse given C57BL/6 T cells with graft-versus-host disease after an allogeneic hematopoietic cell transplant.

This clone was detected only a few times. The germline and genes are mouse ones. Sequencing ends 1 residue short of the CDR3 end; the germline J gene provides the rest. The chain is built from TRBV12-1 and TRBJ2-3; 8 bases fit TRBD2. This CDR3 is built from 17 residues. Germline lookup yields CDR1 SGHSN and CDR2 HYEKVE. The ends lost 3 bases at V and 0 bases at J; junction bases unmatched: 10. The CDR3 sequence is CASSTSGGTPSAETLYF. CDR3 bases read: TGTGCCAGCTCTACCTCTGGGGGGACTCCTAGTGCAGAAACGCTGTAT.

This clone was seen more than once but under ten times. Mouse gene names apply. Coverage ceases 1 residue before the CDR3 finishes, and the germline J gene fills in the end. This chain uses TRBV16 with TRBJ2-1; D gene unclear. Trimming pared 0 bases from V and 3 bases from J, leaving 3 bases between. This CDR3 comprises 13 residues. CDR1 is SGHSA and CDR2 is FRNQAP in the germline V gene. The CDR3 here is CASSLEVYAEQFF. The DNA read from the CDR3 is TGTGCAAGCAGCTTAGAAGTCTATGCTGAGCAGTTC.

This clone was seen only once. Each gene name is a mouse one. The CDR3 sequence: CASSLYGDRVSNERLFF. The CDR3 DNA, read in part, is TGTGCCAGCAGTCTGTATGGGGACAGGGTTTCCAACGAAAGATTATTT. V gene TRBV24 combines with J gene TRBJ1-4; 9 nucleotides match TRBD1. Read coverage stops 1 residue before the CDR3 terminus; the germline J gene supplies the remainder. This CDR3 comprises 17 residues. Germline trimming cut 0 bases from V and 0 bases from J; bases unmatched to any gene: 2. CDR1 and CDR2 from the germline V gene are KGHTA and FRNEEI.

About this clone: Mouse gene names apply. The read stops 1 residue short of the end of the CDR3; the missing end is completed from the germline J gene. The gene calls are TRBV23 and TRBJ2-3. Germline CDR1 reads KGHTA; CDR2 reads FQNQQP. The CDR3 spans 13 residues. The chain's CDR3 is CSSSQGTAETLYF. The CDR3 DNA, read in part, is TGCTCCAGCAGTCAAGGGACTGCAGAAACGCTGTAT.

This clone was seen once. The genes and germline here are from mouse. The CDR3 end lies 1 residue beyond the end of the read and is filled in from the germline J gene. The chain couples TRBV26 to TRBJ2-4, with D possibly matching TRBD1 (6 bases). Germline V gene data show CDR1 as KGHPV and CDR2 as FQNQEV (reference sequence). V lost 4 bases to trimming and J lost 0 bases, with 8 bases between them. This CDR3 has 14 amino acids. This chain's CDR3 is CASSRRGSQNTLYF. Incomplete CDR3 DNA: TGTGCCAGCAGTCGAAGGGGGAGTCAAAACACCTTGTAC.

This clone counts as large. Gene names and germline match the mouse. Read coverage stops 1 residue before the CDR3 terminus; the germline J gene supplies the remainder. The chain recombines TRBV1 with TRBJ1-4; D possibly corresponds to TRBD1 (5 bases). Trimming left V 4 bases short and J 0 bases short, with 6 bases between. CDR1 is NSQYPW and CDR2 is LRSPGD in the germline V gene (reference sequence). CDR3 length: 14 amino acids. The CDR3 sequence: CTCSGQFSNERLFF. Incomplete CDR3 DNA: TGCACCTGCAGTGGACAGTTTTCCAACGAAAGATTATTT.

This clone came up a few times. The gene names here belong to mouse. The DNA ends 1 residue before the CDR3 does, and the rest of the CDR3 is filled in from the germline J gene. Other DNA sequences from this sample encode an identical CDR3 as well. This chain links TRBV31 with TRBJ2-1; D might be TRBD1 (5 bases). Looked up from germline, CDR1 is GKSSPN and CDR2 is SITVG. The CDR3 covers 15 residues. Trimming cost V 1 base and J 3 bases, with 13 bases left between them. The CDR3 bases that were read are TGTGCCTGGAGTCCTCCCAGGGTTCTCTATGCTGAGCAGTTC. Its translation: CAWSPPRVLYAEQF. The whole CDR3 sequence is CAWSPPRVLYAEQFF.

A few counts support this clone. Genes and germline come from the mouse. From the germline J gene comes the end of the CDR3, since the read stops 1 residue before it. The chain uses TRBV26 and TRBJ1-1; the D gene is possibly TRBD1 (5 bases). Germline V CDR1 and CDR2: KGHPV, FQNQEV (reference sequence). V shed 4 bases and J shed 0 bases, with 6 bases lying between them. The CDR3 contains 13 residues. CDR3: CASSRQSNTEVFF. CDR3 DNA (partial): TGTGCCAGCAGTCGACAGTCAAACACAGAAGTCTTC.

Comments on this clone: Any gene name here is a mouse gene name. The CDR3 goes on 1 residue after the read ends, and that part is filled in from the germline J gene. The gene calls are TRBV31 and TRBJ1-2; D call uncertain. The CDR3 runs 14 residues. Germline V gene data show CDR1 as GKSSPN and CDR2 as SITVG. Trimming removed 0 bases at V and 0 bases at J, with 8 bases between. CDR3 residues: CAWSLESANSDYTF. Partial CDR3 DNA: TGTGCCTGGAGTCTAGAGAGTGCAAACTCCGACTACACC.

The table lists this clone with a few counts. Gene labels here are mouse ones. Read sequence stops 1 residue before the CDR3 end, and the germline J gene provides the missing end. The V gene is TRBV23, the J gene TRBJ2-7; the table's D call, TRBD2, has no DNA check behind it. This CDR3 has 16 residues. In germline, CDR1 is KGHTA, CDR2 FQNQQP. The CDR3 spells CSSSQSYGGLSYEQYF. The covered CDR3 bases are TGCTCCAGCAGTCAATCGTACGGGGGGCTCTCCTATGAACAGTAC.

About this clone: All gene names here are mouse names. The CDR3 is cut off 1 residue early in the read; its end comes from the germline J gene. The chain combines TRBV26 with TRBJ1-1; TRBD1 agrees at 7 bases. V lost 3 bases and J lost 4; bases outside the gene matches: 2. CDR1 KGHPV and CDR2 FQNQEV come from the germline V gene (reference sequence). The CDR3 sequence is 13 residues long. The CDR3 DNA, read in part, is TGTGCCAGCAGTCTAAACAGGGGCACAGAAGTCTTC. It codes for CASSLNRGTEVF. The CDR3 reads in full as CASSLNRGTEVFF. Looking up the rest from reference TRBV26 and TRBJ1-1 gives the full variable domain: NSKVIQTPRYLVKGQGQKAKMRCIPEKGHPVVFWYQQNKNNEFKFLINFQNQEVLQQIDMTEKRFSAECPSNSPCSLEIQSSEAGDSALYLCASSLNRGTEVFFGKGTRLTVV.

This clone was observed a handful of times. Gene names are the mouse ones. The read stops 1 residue short of the end of the CDR3; the missing end is completed from the germline J gene. The chain recombines TRBV13-2 with TRBJ2-2; D is perhaps TRBD1 (6 bases). The CDR3 runs 14 residues. Per the germline V gene, CDR1 is NNHNN and CDR2 is SYGAGS (reference sequence). V lost 3 bases, J lost 2 bases, and 8 bases lay in between. CDR3 DNA (partial): TGTGCCAGCGGTGCAGGGGAGAACACCGGGCAGCTCTAC. It encodes CASGAGENTGQLY. The full CDR3 protein reads CASGAGENTGQLYF.

A few counts support this clone. Gene names are the mouse ones. Read data end 1 residue before the CDR3 end; the end is taken from the germline J gene. The V call is TRBV31, the J call TRBJ2-1; 10 bases are a match to TRBD2. The CDR3 is made up of 14 amino acids. V trimming: 3 bases; J trimming: 4 bases; junction bases outside the gene matches: 3. CDR1 and CDR2 from the germline V gene are GKSSPN and SITVG. The DNA read from the CDR3 is TGTGCCTGGAGCTCGGACTGGGGGTATGCTGAGCAGTTC. It codes for CAWSSDWGYAEQF. The whole CDR3 sequence is CAWSSDWGYAEQFF.

As to this clone: A clone one base away is much larger, so this may be a read error. Gene names and germline match the mouse. Incomplete CDR3 DNA: TGTGCCAGCAATCCGGACTGGGGGGGCGATGAACAGTAC. Translated: CASNPDWGGDEQY. From start to end, the CDR3 is CASNPDWGGDEQYF. V usage is TRBV4 and J usage is TRBJ2-7; TRBD2 matches 13 bases. The read comes to an end 1 residue before the CDR3 does, leaving the germline J gene to fill in the end. The CDR3 loop spans 14 amino acids. Germline CDR1 and CDR2: LGHDT and YNNKQL (reference sequence). V was clipped by 7 bases and J by 5 bases; unmatched bases: 5.

This clone is medium-sized. The genes are named according to mouse. The read ends 1 residue shy of where the CDR3 ends; the end is completed using the germline J gene. V is TRBV16 and J is TRBJ2-7, with D perhaps TRBD2 (6 bases). CDR3 length equals 14 residues. Trimming shortened V by 0 bases and J by 4 bases, and 10 bases separated the two germline ends. Per the germline V gene, CDR1 is SGHSA and CDR2 is FRNQAP. The part of the CDR3 DNA that was read is TGTGCAAGCAGCTTAGATGGGGGTGTATATGAACAGTAC. Its translation is CASSLDGGVYEQY. The complete CDR3 sequence is CASSLDGGVYEQYF.

About this clone itself: Mouse gene names apply. With the read ending 1 residue before the CDR3 end, the germline J gene is used to fill in that end. The V and J genes are TRBV13-2 and TRBJ2-7, with TRBD2 matching 11 bases. Unmatched junction bases numbered 4, after V lost 7 bases and J lost 1 base. The CDR3 sequence is 14 residues long. Per germline, CDR1 NNHNN and CDR2 SYGAGS (reference sequence). The CDR3 is CASRRTGGSYEQYF. The sequenced CDR3 bases are TGTGCCAGCAGGAGGACTGGGGGGTCCTATGAACAGTAC.